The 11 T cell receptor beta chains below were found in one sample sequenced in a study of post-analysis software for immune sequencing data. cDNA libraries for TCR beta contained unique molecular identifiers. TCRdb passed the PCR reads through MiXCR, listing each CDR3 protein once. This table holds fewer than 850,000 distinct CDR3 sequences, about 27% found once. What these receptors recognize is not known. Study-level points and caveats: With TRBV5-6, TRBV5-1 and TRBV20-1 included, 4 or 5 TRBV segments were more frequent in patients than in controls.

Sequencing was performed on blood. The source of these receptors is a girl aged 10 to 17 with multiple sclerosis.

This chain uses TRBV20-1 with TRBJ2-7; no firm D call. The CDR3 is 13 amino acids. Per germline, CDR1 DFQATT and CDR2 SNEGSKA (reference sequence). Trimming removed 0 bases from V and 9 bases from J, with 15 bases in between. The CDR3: CSARDRVRKWQYF. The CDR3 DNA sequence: TGCAGTGCTAGAGATCGCGTCCGAAAGTGGCAGTACTTC.

The CDR3 reads CASSPTQLYNSPLHF. CDR3 coding DNA: TGTGCCAGCAGCCCAACTCAGCTGTATAATTCACCCCTCCACTTT. V is TRBV7-2 and J is TRBJ1-6; no clear D. The ends were cut back, 5 bases at V and 4 bases at J, with 12 bases in the middle. The CDR3 extends over 15 amino acids. Germline V gene lookup returns CDR1 SGHTA and CDR2 FQGNSA. Looking up the rest from reference TRBV7-2 and TRBJ1-6 gives the full variable domain: GAGVSQSPSNKVTEKGKDVELRCDPISGHTALYWYRQSLGQGLEFLIYFQGNSAPDKSGLPSDRFSAERTGGSVSTLTIQRTQQEDSAVYLCASSPTQLYNSPLHFGNGTRLTVT.

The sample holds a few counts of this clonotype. The CDR3 spells CASSTSGGANEKLFF. The CDR3 coding sequence is TGTGCCAGTAGTACATCCGGGGGCGCTAATGAAAAACTGTTTTTT. V usage is TRBV19 and J usage is TRBJ1-4; TRBD1 is a possible D gene (6 bases). Germline V gene data show CDR1 as LNHDA and CDR2 as SQIVND (reference sequence). Trimming shortened V by 4 bases and J by 3 bases, and 12 bases separated the two germline ends. This CDR3 spans 15 amino acids.

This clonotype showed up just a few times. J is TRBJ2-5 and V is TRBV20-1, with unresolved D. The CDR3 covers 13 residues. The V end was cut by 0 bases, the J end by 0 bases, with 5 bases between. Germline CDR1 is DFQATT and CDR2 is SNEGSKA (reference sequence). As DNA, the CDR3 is TGCAGTGCTAGAGATCTCGACCAAGAGACCCAGTACTTC. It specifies CSARDLDQETQYF.

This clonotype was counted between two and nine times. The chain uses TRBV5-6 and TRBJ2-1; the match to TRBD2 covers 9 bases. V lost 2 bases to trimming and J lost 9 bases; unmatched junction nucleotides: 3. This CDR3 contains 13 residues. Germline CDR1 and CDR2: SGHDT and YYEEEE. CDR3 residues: CASSFQREAEQFF. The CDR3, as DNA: TGTGCCAGCAGCTTCCAGCGGGAGGCTGAGCAGTTCTTC.

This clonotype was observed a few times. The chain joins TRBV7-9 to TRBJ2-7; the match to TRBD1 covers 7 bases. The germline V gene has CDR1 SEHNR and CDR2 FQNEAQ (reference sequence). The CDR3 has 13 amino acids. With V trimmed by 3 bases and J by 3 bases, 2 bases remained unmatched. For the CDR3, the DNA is TGTGCCAGCAGCTTTAGACAGGGCTACGAGCAGTACTTC. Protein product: CASSFRQGYEQYF. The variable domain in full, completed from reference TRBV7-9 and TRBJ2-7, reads DTGVSQNPRHKITKRGQNVTFRCDPISEHNRLYWYRQTLGQGPEFLTYFQNEAQLEKSRLLSDRFSAERPKGSFSTLEIQRTEQGDSAMYLCASSFRQGYEQYFGPGTRLTVT.

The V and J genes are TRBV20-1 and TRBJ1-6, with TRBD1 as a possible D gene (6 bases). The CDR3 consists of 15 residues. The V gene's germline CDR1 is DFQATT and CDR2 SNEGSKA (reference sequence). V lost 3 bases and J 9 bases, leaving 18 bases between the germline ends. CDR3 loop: CSASPPGHGTSPLHF. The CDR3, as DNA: TGCAGTGCTAGCCCCCCGGGACACGGAACTTCACCCCTCCACTTT.

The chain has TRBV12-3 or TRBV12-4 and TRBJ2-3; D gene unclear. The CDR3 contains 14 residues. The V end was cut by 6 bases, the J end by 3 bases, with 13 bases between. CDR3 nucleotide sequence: TGTGCCAGCAGACAGAGGTTGTTGACAGATACGCAGTATTTT. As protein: CASRQRLLTDTQYF.

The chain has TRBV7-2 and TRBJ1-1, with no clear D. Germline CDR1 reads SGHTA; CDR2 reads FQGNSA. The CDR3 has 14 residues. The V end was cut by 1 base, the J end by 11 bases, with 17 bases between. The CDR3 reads CASSLGVASLRAFF. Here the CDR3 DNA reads TGTGCCAGCAGCTTAGGGGTGGCCAGCTTGCGGGCTTTCTTT.

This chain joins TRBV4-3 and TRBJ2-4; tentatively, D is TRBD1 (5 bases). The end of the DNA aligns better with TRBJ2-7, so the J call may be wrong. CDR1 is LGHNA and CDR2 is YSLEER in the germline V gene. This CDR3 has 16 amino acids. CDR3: CASSLGPTRSLGEQYF. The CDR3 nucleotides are TGCGCCAGCAGCCTGGGGCCGACCCGATCTCTTGGCGAGCAGTACTTC.

The CDR3 DNA reads TGCGCCAGCAGCCATCGCACGGGGCCTACCTACGAGCAGTACTTC. Translating it yields CASSHRTGPTYEQYF. V is TRBV4-3 and J is TRBJ2-7; D is perhaps TRBD1 or TRBD2 (5 bases each). V lost 3 bases and J 2 bases, leaving 14 bases between the germline ends. The CDR3 has 15 residues. From germline, CDR1 is LGHNA and CDR2 YSLEER.